Shown below are 32 T cell receptor beta chains from a single sample sequenced in a study of blood T cell repertoires in COVID-19. TCRdb keeps only in-frame clones here, not all; method: immunoSEQ multiplex PCR. The profile shows around 310,000 clones, 90% of them singletons. The sequenced material came from peripheral blood. The origin of the receptors is a woman aged 40 to 50 with COVID-19, enrolled during active disease.

The sample holds a few counts of this clone. Other DNA sequences in this sample translate to the same CDR3. The chain links TRBV6-5 to TRBJ2-1; 12 bases are a match to TRBD2. Germline assignment: CDR1 MNHEY and CDR2 SVGAGI. This CDR3 contains 15 residues. Unmatched junction bases numbered 4, after V lost 5 bases and J lost 5 bases. The CDR3 region has the DNA TGTGCCAGCAGTCCCGGACTAGCGGGAAACAATGAGCAGTTCTTC. It codes for CASSPGLAGNNEQFF.

The chain combines TRBV7-2 with TRBJ2-7, with 16 bases identical to TRBD2. CDR3 length equals 18 residues. Unmatched junction bases numbered 7, after V lost 5 bases and J lost 0 bases. CDR1 and CDR2 (germline): SGHTA, FQGNSA. This chain's CDR3 is CASSPGTSGGASSYEQYF. The CDR3, as DNA: TGTGCCAGCAGCCCCGGGACTAGCGGGGGGGCGAGCTCCTACGAGCAGTACTTC.

V is TRBV2 and J is TRBJ1-1, with D maybe TRBD1 (5 bases). The CDR3 spans 15 residues. Germline V gives CDR1 SNHLY, CDR2 FYNNEI. Trimming took off 3 bases at V and 1 base at J, with 12 bases between the two ends. The DNA for the CDR3 is TGTGCCAGCAGTGAGCCCCCAGGGTGGAACACTGAAGCTTTCTTT. Translated, it gives CASSEPPGWNTEAFF.

This chain connects TRBV3-1 (or the pseudogene TRBV3-2) to TRBJ2-1; D may be TRBD1 (5 bases). The V and J ends lost 2 bases and 8 bases respectively, with 13 bases between them. CDR3 length equals 14 residues. Looked up from germline, CDR1 is LGHDT and CDR2 is YNNKEL (reference sequence). CDR3 bases: TGTGCCAGCAGCCAAAACTCCAGGGTCCATGAGCAGTTCTTC. It encodes CASSQNSRVHEQFF.

J is TRBJ1-2 and V is TRBV30; D gene unclear. The CDR3 has 12 residues. Deletions cut 5 bases from V and 4 bases from J, with 11 bases between. Germline lookup yields CDR1 GTSNPN and CDR2 SVGIG (reference sequence). The CDR3 DNA follows: TGTGCCTGGGCCCCCGACTTCTATGGCTACACCTTC. It codes for CAWAPDFYGYTF.

The table lists this clone with a few counts. The chain carries TRBV28 and TRBJ2-7; D gene unclear. V was shortened by 1 base and J by 3 bases, with 4 bases between the two germline ends. Germline values: CDR1 MDHEN, CDR2 SYDVKM. The CDR3 has 12 amino acids. The chain's CDR3 is CASSLSLYEQYF. CDR3 in DNA: TGTGCCAGCAGTTTATCCCTCTACGAGCAGTACTTC. Full variable domain (outside the CDR3, taken from reference TRBV28 and TRBJ2-7): DVKVTQSSRYLVKRTGEKVFLECVQDMDHENMFWYRQDPGLGLRLIYFSYDVKMKEKGDIPEGYSVSREKKERFSLILESASTNQTSMYLCASSLSLYEQYFGPGTRLTVT.

The chain uses TRBV3-1 (or the pseudogene TRBV3-2) and TRBJ2-7; the match to TRBD2 covers 11 bases. This CDR3 has 15 residues. V was pared by 4 bases and J by 3 bases, with 5 bases of the junction left unmatched. CDR1 is LGHDT, CDR2 YNNKEL, per germline (reference sequence). The CDR3 nucleotides are TGTGCCAGCAGCCCTCTTAGCGGGAGGGACTACGAGCAGTACTTC. Encoded protein: CASSPLSGRDYEQYF.

Worth noting for this clone: The junction departs from the called germline gene at one end, perhaps through a read error. The rearrangement links TRBV12-3 or TRBV12-4 to TRBJ1-2, with D unclear. The CDR3 runs to 11 residues. CDR3 sequence: CASSFGVGVSF. CDR3 in DNA: TGTGCCAGCAGTTTCGGGGTGGGAGTCAGCTTC.

The rearrangement links TRBV9 to TRBJ2-1; the match to TRBD2 covers 15 bases. Per the germline V gene, CDR1 is SGDLS and CDR2 is YYNGEE. The CDR3 consists of 16 residues. Unmatched junction bases numbered 1, after V lost 4 bases and J lost 2 bases. CDR3 in amino acids: CASSRTSGRAYNEQFF. CDR3 in DNA: TGTGCCAGCAGCCGGACTAGCGGGAGGGCCTACAATGAGCAGTTCTTC.

J is TRBJ1-5 and V is TRBV2, with a weak D call TRBD1 (5 bases). This CDR3 has 14 residues. Germline CDR1 and CDR2: SNHLY and FYNNEI. Between the trimmed V and J ends, which lost 10 bases and 3 bases, there was a span of 16 bases. CDR3 in amino acids: CATWGGVFNQPQHF. CDR3 bases: TGTGCCACCTGGGGAGGGGTCTTCAATCAGCCCCAGCATTTT. Drawing the rest from reference TRBV2 and TRBJ1-5, the complete variable domain is EPEVTQTPSHQVTQMGQEVILRCVPISNHLYFYWYRQILGQKVEFLVSFYNNEISEKSEIFDDQFSVERPDGSNFTLKIRSTKLEDSAMYFCATWGGVFNQPQHFGDGTRLSIL.

In DNA, the CDR3 is TGTGCCAGCAGTTACTCGGCCCCTGAAGCTTTCTTT. Its protein product is CASSYSAPEAFF. This chain uses TRBV6-2 or TRBV6-3 with TRBJ1-1; D is undetermined. The CDR3 is made up of 12 amino acids. V dropped 0 bases and J dropped 6 bases, with 5 bases sitting between them. CDR1 and CDR2 (germline): MNHEY, SVGEGT.

The chain uses TRBV3-1 (or the pseudogene TRBV3-2) and TRBJ2-3, with TRBD2 matching 13 bases. Losses at the gene ends were 0 bases for V and 0 bases for J; bases not matched to a gene: 6. The CDR3 runs to 19 residues. Germline V gene lookup returns CDR1 LGHDT and CDR2 YNNKEL (reference sequence). The CDR3 spells CASSQDLLTSGRSTDTQYF. In DNA, the CDR3 is TGTGCCAGCAGCCAAGACTTATTGACTAGCGGGAGGAGCACAGATACGCAGTATTTT.

The CDR3 DNA sequence: TGTGCCAGCAGCCCAGGGTCCAGCAATCAGCCCCAGCATTTT. Protein: CASSPGSSNQPQHF. J is TRBJ1-5 and V is TRBV2; tentatively, D is TRBD1 (5 bases). In germline, CDR1 is SNHLY, CDR2 FYNNEI. The CDR3 is 14 amino acids. Trimming shortened V by 6 bases and J by 1 base, and 10 bases separated the two germline ends.

This clone has just one count. The rearrangement uses TRBV6-5 and TRBJ1-4; a possible D gene is TRBD1 (5 bases). Trimming stripped 10 bases from V and 4 bases from J, with 13 bases between. This CDR3 is 13 amino acids long. CDR1 is MNHEY and CDR2 is SVGAGI in the germline V gene. This CDR3 is CATKDTGNEKLFF. CDR3 nucleotide sequence: TGTGCCACGAAGGACACTGGTAATGAAAAACTGTTTTTT.

This chain uses TRBV9 with TRBJ2-7, with D perhaps matching TRBD2 (6 bases). Trimming left V 4 bases short and J 4 bases short, with 12 bases between. The CDR3 is made up of 13 amino acids. The V gene's germline CDR1 is SGDLS and CDR2 YYNGEE. The CDR3 bases are TGTGCCAGCAGCCCGGGCGGAGGGTACGAGCAGTACTTC. This translates into CASSPGGGYEQYF.

The CDR3 spells CASSQGTVSGNTIYF. CDR3 sequence (DNA): TGTGCCAGCAGCCAAGGGACAGTCTCTGGAAACACCATATATTTT. V gene TRBV3-1 (or the pseudogene TRBV3-2) combines with J gene TRBJ1-3; D is perhaps TRBD1 (6 bases). The length of the CDR3 is 15 residues. CDR1 and CDR2 (germline): LGHDT, YNNKEL (reference sequence). Deletions cut 1 base from V and 0 bases from J, with 7 bases between.

The J gene is TRBJ1-1, the V gene TRBV7-9; D gene unclear. Trimming shortened V by 1 base and J by 0 bases, and 6 bases separated the two germline ends. The CDR3 is 14 amino acids. From germline, CDR1 is SEHNR and CDR2 FQNEAQ (reference sequence). The CDR3 bases are TGTGCCAGCAGCTTAGATGCGATGAACACTGAAGCTTTCTTT. Translation: CASSLDAMNTEAFF.

The rearrangement uses TRBV28 and TRBJ2-7; TRBD2 agrees at 8 bases. The CDR3 extends over 15 amino acids. V shed 6 bases and J 0 bases; nucleotides not matched to a gene: 7. CDR1 is MDHEN and CDR2 is SYDVKM in the germline V gene. The CDR3 bases are TGTGCCAGCAGCACGACTAGCGTTAGCTCCTACGAGCAGTACTTC. Translated: CASSTTSVSSYEQYF.

The chain couples TRBV28 to TRBJ1-2, with a possible D match to TRBD1 (6 bases). Trimming pared 3 bases from V and 3 bases from J, leaving 20 bases between. Germline assignment: CDR1 MDHEN and CDR2 SYDVKM. CDR3 length: 17 amino acids. CDR3 DNA sequence: TGTGCCAGCAGTTTCACGGCAGGGGATTGGGACCACTATGGCTACACCTTC. Its translation is CASSFTAGDWDHYGYTF.

The genes are TRBV28 and TRBJ1-5, with TRBD1 matching over 8 bases. The CDR3 totals 17 residues. J was trimmed by 1 base and V by 6 bases; bases with no gene match: 11. From germline, CDR1 is MDHEN and CDR2 SYDVKM. CDR3 DNA: TGTGCCAGCAGGCAGCAGGGGGCCTTCTTCAGCAATCAGCCCCAGCATTTT. It codes for CASRQQGAFFSNQPQHF.

The chain uses TRBV21-1 and TRBJ2-1; TRBD1 is taken as the D call from the table, unchecked against the DNA. TRBV21-1 is a pseudogene. This CDR3 is 14 amino acids long. The CDR3 is CASNTTDRYNEQFF. Here the CDR3 DNA reads TGTGCCAGCAACACCACGGACAGATACAATGAGCAGTTCTTC.

The chain has TRBV7-8 and TRBJ2-5, with a tentative D call TRBD2 (5 bases). With 6 bases removed from V and 8 bases from J, the gap between germline ends came to 13 bases. The germline gives CDR1 SGHVS, CDR2 FQNEAQ. This CDR3 is 12 amino acids long. Written as DNA, the CDR3 is TGTGCCAGCAGACCGGCGGGTAAAACCCAGTACTTC. Protein product: CASRPAGKTQYF.

CDR3 residues: CASSLTGVKNTEAFF. The CDR3 region has the DNA TGTGCCAGCAGTTTGACAGGGGTGAAGAACACTGAAGCTTTCTTT. This chain joins TRBV28 and TRBJ1-1; TRBD1 agrees at 8 bases. The germline gives CDR1 MDHEN, CDR2 SYDVKM. This CDR3 comprises 15 residues. The V segment lost 3 bases and the J segment 1 base; nucleotides outside the gene matches: 4.

The chain uses TRBV27 and TRBJ1-2; 8 bases match TRBD1. The CDR3 contains 13 residues. Trimming cost V 7 bases and J 6 bases; bases outside gene matches: 7. CDR1 MNHEY and CDR2 SMNVEV come from the germline V gene (reference sequence). The CDR3 nucleotides are TGTGCCAGCACCCAGACAGGGGAGGATGGCTACACCTTC. It yields the protein CASTQTGEDGYTF.

This sequence joins TRBV6-5 and TRBJ2-5; the D is unclear. Germline V gene lookup returns CDR1 MNHEY and CDR2 SVGAGI. Trimming left V 7 bases short and J 5 bases short, with 17 bases between. The CDR3 runs 14 residues. CDR3 bases: TGTGCCAGCACCGAGGCTGGTTATCGGGAGACCCAGTACTTC. It codes for CASTEAGYRETQYF.

CDR3 protein: CASSSRREYHGYTF. The CDR3 coding sequence is TGTGCCAGCAGTTCCCGTCGGGAGTATCATGGCTACACCTTC. The chain joins TRBV28 to TRBJ1-2, with D hard to call. The CDR3 is 14 amino acids. Germline V gene data show CDR1 as MDHEN and CDR2 as SYDVKM. The V gene lost 4 bases and the J gene lost 6 bases, with 15 bases spanning the gap.

The chain is built from TRBV19 and TRBJ1-2; D unresolved. Trimming took 5 bases from V and 7 from J, leaving 14 bases between them. CDR1 LNHDA and CDR2 SQIVND come from the germline V gene (reference sequence). The CDR3 length is 13 residues. In nucleotides, the CDR3 is TGTGCCAGTAGTGCTGGACGGAGGAGTGGCTACACCTTC. Residues: CASSAGRRSGYTF.

The chain couples TRBV9 to TRBJ2-7; D remains unclear. Germline CDR1 SGDLS, CDR2 YYNGEE. V was trimmed by 0 bases and J by 6 bases, leaving 13 bases between them. There are 14 residues in the CDR3. The CDR3 DNA reads TGTGCCAGCAGCGTAGAATGGCGGCGAGGCGAGCAGTACTTC. Protein: CASSVEWRRGEQYF.

In DNA, the CDR3 is TGCAGCGTTGAAGTAGAGGGGGCGGGAACCGGGGAGCTGTTTTTT. It translates to CSVEVEGAGTGELFF. The V call is TRBV29-1, the J call TRBJ2-2; D is perhaps TRBD1 (7 bases). The germline CDR1 and CDR2 sequences are SQVTM and ANQGSEA. Trimming shortened V by 1 base and J by 5 bases, and 14 bases separated the two germline ends. The CDR3 extends over 15 amino acids.

The V and J genes are TRBV11-1 and TRBJ1-1; no clear D gene. The CDR3 totals 13 residues. Germline values: CDR1 SGHAT, CDR2 FQDESV (reference sequence). Trimming took 1 base from V and 8 from J, leaving 11 bases between them. The CDR3 loop reads CASSLDTEIEAFF. CDR3 in DNA: TGTGCCAGCAGCTTAGACACAGAAATCGAAGCTTTCTTT.

The chain is built from TRBV19 and TRBJ2-5; D possibly corresponds to TRBD1 (6 bases). Deletions cut 2 bases from V and 3 bases from J, with 10 bases between. The length of the CDR3 is 14 residues. Germline-derived CDR1 and CDR2 are LNHDA and SQIVND (reference sequence). The CDR3 DNA reads as TGTGCCAGTAGTATAATGAACAGGGAAGAGACCCAGTACTTC. This codes for CASSIMNREETQYF.

This clone has only one observation. The CDR3 reads CASSRDRLGHQPQHF. The CDR3 bases are TGTGCCAGCAGCCGGGACAGGTTAGGACATCAGCCCCAGCATTTT. This chain uses TRBV7-2 with TRBJ1-5; 8 bases agree with TRBD1. The V and J ends lost 5 bases and 5 bases, in that order; junction bases with no gene match: 8. This CDR3 has 15 residues. Per germline, CDR1 SGHTA and CDR2 FQGNSA.